The clone carrying this TCR beta chain appeared many times. What it recognizes is unknown. Per the germline V gene, CDR1 is SGHTA and CDR2 is FQGNSA. V shed 0 bases, J shed 5 bases, and the junction held 5 bases outside the gene matches. The CDR3 has 15 residues. The data stem from a study of T cell repertoires in cytomegalovirus infection. Study-wide results and limits: Predominance within the ex vivo response was attributable to HLA-C-restricted CMV-specific TCR beta clonotypes.

TCRdb fed the reads into MiXCR, producing one record per CDR3 protein. The sample lists a few hundred thousand distinct CDR3 sequences; around 9% were seen once. The sequence was collected from a human donor in good health (CMV status not recorded). Some clones in this sample may be carry-over from other donors' samples. V is TRBV7-2 and J is TRBJ2-5, with TRBD1 matching 8 bases. The sample consisted of PBMCs. CDR3: CASSLALQGGETQYF. The CDR3, as DNA: TGTGCCAGCAGCTTAGCCCTACAGGGGGGTGAGACCCAGTACTTC. Full variable domain (remainder filled in from reference TRBV7-2 and TRBJ2-5): GAGVSQSPSNKVTEKGKDVELRCDPISGHTALYWYRQSLGQGLEFLIYFQGNSAPDKSGLPSDRFSAERTGGSVSTLTIQRTQQEDSAVYLCASSLALQGGETQYFGPGTRLLVL.